This TCR beta chain is from a study of blood T cell repertoires in COVID-19. Overall study: Samples came from the United States, Italy and Spain, spanning acute and convalescent COVID-19. In each case, the material was cDNA or gDNA derived from T cells, B-cell-depleted T cells, or PBMCs.

In the authors' workflow: For nucleated cells, counts were estimated from reference gene primer amplification. Sequencing was performed with immunoSEQ multiplex PCR; in TCRdb, only in-frame clones are kept and a portion is missing. V and J calls and clone size are given by that table; D and trimming were obtained from the DNA. This table has some 130,000 clones, 60% to 85% appearing once. Material: peripheral blood. The clonotype was recovered from a man older than 75 with acute or convalescent COVID-19.

This chain's CDR3 is CASSSPAGRESRTGELFF. CDR3 DNA sequence: TGCGCCAGCAGCTCACCTGCCGGAAGGGAGTCTCGCACCGGGGAGCTGTTTTTT. The chain has TRBV5-1 and TRBJ2-2; D might be TRBD2 (5 bases). The CDR3 extends over 18 amino acids. Germline V CDR1 and CDR2: SGHRS, YFSETQ. Trimming removed 3 bases at V and 4 bases at J, with 22 bases between.